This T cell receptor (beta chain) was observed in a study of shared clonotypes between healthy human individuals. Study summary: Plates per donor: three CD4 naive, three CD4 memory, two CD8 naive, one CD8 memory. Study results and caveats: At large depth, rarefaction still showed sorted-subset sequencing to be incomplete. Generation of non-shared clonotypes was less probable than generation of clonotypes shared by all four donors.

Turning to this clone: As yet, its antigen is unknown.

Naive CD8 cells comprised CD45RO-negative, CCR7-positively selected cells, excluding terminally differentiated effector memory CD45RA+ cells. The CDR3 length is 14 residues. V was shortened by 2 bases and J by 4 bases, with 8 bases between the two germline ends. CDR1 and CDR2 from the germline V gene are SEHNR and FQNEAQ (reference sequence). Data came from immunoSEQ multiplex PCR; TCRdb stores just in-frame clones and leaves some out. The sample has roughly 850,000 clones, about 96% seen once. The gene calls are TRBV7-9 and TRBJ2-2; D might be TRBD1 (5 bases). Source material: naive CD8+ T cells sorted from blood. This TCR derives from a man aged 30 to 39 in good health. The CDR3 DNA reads TGTGCCAGCAGCTTAAGGGGAACCACCGGGGAGCTGTTTTTT. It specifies CASSLRGTTGELFF.